The 10 T cell receptor beta chains below were found in one sample sequenced in a study of blood T cell repertoires in COVID-19. The repertoire was sequenced with immunoSEQ multiplex PCR; TCRdb's copy has only in-frame clones and lacks some. The sample contains 300,000 to 400,000 clones, 87% of which appear only once. The sequenced sample was peripheral blood. The receptors here all came from a woman in her 50s with COVID-19, enrolled during active disease.

The chain recombines TRBV7-9 with TRBJ2-2; 8 nucleotides align to TRBD1. The germline V gene has CDR1 SEHNR and CDR2 FQNEAQ (reference sequence). CDR3 length equals 15 residues. V was clipped by 6 bases and J by 4 bases; unmatched bases: 7. In nucleotides, the CDR3 is TGTGCCAGCAGTATGTTTACAGGGGGCACCGGGGAGCTGTTTTTT. Residues: CASSMFTGGTGELFF. The full variable domain, its missing parts supplied by reference TRBV7-9 and TRBJ2-2, is DTGVSQNPRHKITKRGQNVTFRCDPISEHNRLYWYRQTLGQGPEFLTYFQNEAQLEKSRLLSDRFSAERPKGSFSTLEIQRTEQGDSAMYLCASSMFTGGTGELFFGEGSRLTVL.

J is TRBJ2-1 and V is TRBV7-6; 15 positions agree with TRBD2. Trimming cost V 5 bases and J 8 bases; bases outside gene matches: 7. CDR1 is SGHVS, CDR2 FNYEAQ, per germline. The CDR3 is 16 residues long. The CDR3 sequence: CASSPGTSGRIDEQFF. For the CDR3, the DNA is TGTGCCAGCAGCCCGGGGACTAGCGGGAGGATCGATGAGCAGTTCTTC. The variable domain in full, with the rest retrieved from reference TRBV7-6 and TRBJ2-1, is GAGVSQSPRYKVTKRGQDVALRCDPISGHVSLYWYRQALGQGPEFLTYFNYEAQQDKSGLPNDRFSAERPEGSISTLTIQRTEQRDSAMYRCASSPGTSGRIDEQFFGPGTRLTVL.

CDR3 DNA sequence: TGCGCCAGCAGCCTGGGACTAGGGGACGGCTACACCTTC. Translation: CASSLGLGDGYTF. V and J are TRBV5-1 and TRBJ1-2, with D perhaps TRBD1 (5 bases). The CDR3 covers 13 residues. Trimming removed 4 bases from V and 8 bases from J, with 15 bases in between. Germline CDR1 reads SGHRS; CDR2 reads YFSETQ.

This sequence joins TRBV12-3 or TRBV12-4 and TRBJ1-3, with D perhaps TRBD1 (6 bases). This CDR3 has 13 amino acids. V lost 8 bases to trimming and J lost 4 bases, with 12 bases between them. The CDR3 spells CASARGSGNTIYF. For the CDR3, the DNA is TGTGCCAGCGCAAGGGGGTCCGGAAACACCATATATTTT.

The chain links TRBV30 to TRBJ1-3, with 7 bases fitting TRBD1. V lost 2 bases and J lost 1; bases outside the gene matches: 8. CDR1 and CDR2 from the germline V gene are GTSNPN and SVGIG (reference sequence). This CDR3 region has 16 residues. CDR3 sequence: CAWSINRGASGNTIYF. In DNA, the CDR3 is TGTGCCTGGAGTATAAACAGGGGAGCGTCTGGAAACACCATATATTTT. The full variable domain, its missing parts supplied by reference TRBV30 and TRBJ1-3, is SQTIHQWPATLVQPVGSPLSLECTVEGTSNPNLYWYRQAAGRGLQLLFYSVGIGQISSEVPQNLSASRPQDRQFILSSKKLLLSDSGFYLCAWSINRGASGNTIYFGEGSWLTVV.

This sequence joins TRBV11-2 and TRBJ1-1; 8 bases map to TRBD1. The V gene end was trimmed by 0 bases and the J gene end by 9 bases; junction bases not matched to a gene: 3. Germline V gives CDR1 SGHAT, CDR2 FQNNGV. The CDR3 is 13 amino acids. CDR3 nucleotide sequence: TGTGCCAGCAGCTTAGACCGACAGGGGAAAGCTTTCTTT. Protein product: CASSLDRQGKAFF.

The chain uses TRBV24-1 and TRBJ1-2; 9 bases line up with TRBD1. This CDR3 region has 15 residues. V trimming: 4 bases; J trimming: 8 bases; junction bases outside the gene matches: 10. Germline assignment: CDR1 KGHDR and CDR2 SFDVKD. This chain's CDR3 is CATSDPGQGQNGYTF. DNA for the CDR3: TGTGCCACCAGTGACCCTGGACAGGGGCAAAACGGCTACACCTTC.

The chain has TRBV5-5 and TRBJ2-7; D call uncertain. Germline lookup yields CDR1 SGHKS and CDR2 YYEKEE (reference sequence). The ends were cut back, 4 bases at V and 0 bases at J, with 5 bases in the middle. The CDR3 is 12 residues long. CDR3 region: CASSISSYEQYF. In DNA form, the CDR3 reads TGTGCCAGCAGCATCTCCTCCTACGAGCAGTACTTC.

CDR3 in DNA: TGTGCCAGCAGCAAGGGTCGGGAACCATTCTACGAGCAGTACTTC. It translates to CASSKGREPFYEQYF. The chain carries TRBV21-1 and TRBJ2-7; the table gives TRBD2 as D, unverified against the DNA. TRBV21-1 is described as a pseudogene. CDR3 length equals 15 residues.

This rearrangement joins TRBV7-6 to TRBJ1-4, with a weak D call TRBD1 (5 bases). CDR3 length: 16 amino acids. V lost 5 bases and J lost 4, with 17 bases in between. Germline CDR1 SGHVS, CDR2 FNYEAQ. The CDR3 sequence: CASSAGWGGINEKLFF. CDR3 coding DNA: TGTGCCAGCAGCGCTGGTTGGGGGGGAATTAATGAAAAACTGTTTTTT.